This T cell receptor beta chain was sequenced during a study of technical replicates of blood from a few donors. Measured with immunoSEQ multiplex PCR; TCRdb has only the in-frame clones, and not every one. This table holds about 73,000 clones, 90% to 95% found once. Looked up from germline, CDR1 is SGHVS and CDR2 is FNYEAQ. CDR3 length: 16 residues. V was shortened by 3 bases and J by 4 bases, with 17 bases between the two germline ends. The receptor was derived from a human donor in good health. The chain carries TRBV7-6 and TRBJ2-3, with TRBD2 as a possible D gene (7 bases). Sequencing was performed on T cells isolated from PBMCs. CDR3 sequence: CASSLGSSGTSDTQYF. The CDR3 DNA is TGTGCCAGCAGCTTGGGTTCCAGCGGGACATCAGATACGCAGTATTTT.